A single sample gave rise to the 17 T cell receptor beta chains below, sequenced in a study of Graves' ophthalmopathy and Graves' hyperthyroidism. CDR3 regions of TCR beta were amplified from RNA transcripts. The authors performed first-round RT-PCR with HTBI primers and then a second-round multiplex PCR. In TCRdb, the multiplex PCR reads were re-called with MiXCR into one record per CDR3 protein. There are about 220,000 distinct CDR3 sequences in the sample; roughly 21% occur only once, and roughly 40% lies in the top ten. The sequenced sample was peripheral blood. Source of these receptors: a woman in her forties or fifties with Graves' ophthalmopathy.

This clonotype was seen ten or more times. The V and J genes are TRBV6-2 or TRBV6-3 and TRBJ1-5; D uncertain. Trimming stripped 5 bases from V and 0 bases from J, with 8 bases between. The germline CDR1 and CDR2 sequences are MNHEY and SVGEGT. The CDR3 is 14 amino acids. The CDR3: CASSRENSNQPQHF. The CDR3 DNA sequence: TGTGCCAGCAGTCGGGAGAATAGCAATCAGCCCCAGCATTTT.

This clonotype was counted at least ten times. J is TRBJ1-2 and V is TRBV5-1; D remains ambiguous. The germline V and J ends were trimmed by 0 bases and 3 bases, with 9 bases remaining between them. The V gene's germline CDR1 is SGHRS and CDR2 YFSETQ. The length of the CDR3 is 14 residues. The CDR3: CASSLGIRYYGYTF. As DNA, the CDR3 is TGCGCCAGCAGCTTGGGCATCCGGTACTATGGCTACACCTTC.

The genes are TRBV7-9 and TRBJ2-5; the D gene is possibly TRBD2 (5 bases). V was trimmed by 1 base and J by 5 bases, leaving 14 bases between them. The CDR3 runs 15 residues. CDR1 is SEHNR and CDR2 is FQNEAQ in the germline V gene (reference sequence). CDR3 sequence: CASSLGGTSVETQYF. The DNA of the CDR3 is TGTGCCAGCAGCTTAGGAGGTACTAGTGTGGAGACCCAGTACTTC.

This clonotype was detected ten times or more. The chain is built from TRBV28 and TRBJ2-2; no firm D call. V shed 7 bases and J shed 2 bases, with 11 bases lying between them. The CDR3 is 14 residues long. Per germline, CDR1 MDHEN and CDR2 SYDVKM. CDR3 region: CASISGSNTGELFF. CDR3 nucleotide sequence: TGTGCCAGCATTTCCGGGTCTAACACCGGGGAGCTGTTTTTT.

This clonotype has a count of ten or more. This chain links TRBV6-1 with TRBJ1-1; D remains unclear. Germline CDR1 MNHNS, CDR2 SASEGT. This CDR3 contains 14 residues. Deletions cut 3 bases from V and 0 bases from J, with 8 bases between. The CDR3 here is CASSESGMNTEAFF. CDR3 DNA sequence: TGTGCCAGCAGTGAGTCGGGGATGAACACTGAAGCTTTCTTT.

Ten or more counts support this clonotype. The junction departs from germline at one end; a sequencing error may be responsible. V gene TRBV5-1 combines with J gene TRBJ2-7; a possible D gene is TRBD2 (5 bases). Germline V CDR1 and CDR2: SGHRS, YFSETQ. The CDR3 is 14 residues long. CDR3 coding DNA: TGTGCCAGCAGCTTAGCATCCGGGACCTACGAGCAGTACTTC. Its translation is CASSLASGTYEQYF.

This clonotype has a count of ten or more. J is TRBJ2-7 and V is TRBV28; D tentatively reads TRBD1 or TRBD2 (5 bases each). The V gene lost 6 bases and the J gene lost 2 bases, with 14 bases spanning the gap. The CDR3 totals 14 residues. CDR1 and CDR2 from the germline V gene are MDHEN and SYDVKM. The CDR3 DNA sequence: TGTGCCAGCAGAGGACATACTAGACCCTACGAGCAGTACTTC. Protein: CASRGHTRPYEQYF.

In this sample, this clonotype turned up many times. The V and J genes are TRBV28 and TRBJ2-7; 9 bases map to TRBD1. There are 15 residues in the CDR3. The V gene's germline CDR1 is MDHEN and CDR2 SYDVKM. V lost 6 bases to trimming and J lost 4 bases; unmatched junction nucleotides: 10. This CDR3 reads CASSARDRVGYEQYF. The CDR3 bases are TGTGCCAGCAGCGCCCGGGACAGGGTTGGATACGAGCAGTACTTC.

The table lists this clonotype with many counts. The rearrangement joins TRBV19 to TRBJ2-7, with a tentative D call TRBD2 (6 bases). The germline gives CDR1 LNHDA, CDR2 SQIVND (reference sequence). The CDR3 sequence is 14 residues long. V lost 7 bases and J lost 3, with 16 bases in between. For the CDR3, the DNA is TGTGCCAGTACCTCCGGGGCGGGGAGCTACGAGCAGTACTTC. It codes for CASTSGAGSYEQYF.

This clonotype was observed at least ten times. The chain combines TRBV27 with TRBJ1-1; tentative D call: TRBD1 (5 bases). CDR1 is MNHEY and CDR2 is SMNVEV in the germline V gene (reference sequence). Between the trimmed V and J ends, which lost 6 bases and 0 bases, there was a span of 11 bases. This CDR3 comprises 14 residues. CDR3 sequence reads: CASRKGLLNTEAFF. The CDR3 DNA sequence: TGTGCCAGCAGAAAGGGACTACTGAACACTGAAGCTTTCTTT.

This clonotype was picked up a small number of times. J is TRBJ1-6 and V is TRBV20-1; weak D call: TRBD1 (6 bases). With 6 bases removed from V and 3 bases from J, the gap between germline ends came to 12 bases. CDR1 DFQATT and CDR2 SNEGSKA come from the germline V gene (reference sequence). The CDR3 has 14 residues. The CDR3, as DNA: TGCAGTGCCCCCGGCAGGGGCTATAATTCACCCCTCCACTTT. This codes for CSAPGRGYNSPLHF.

This clonotype was seen many times. The rearrangement uses TRBV28 and TRBJ1-2; D might be TRBD1 (6 bases). The CDR3 is made up of 14 amino acids. Deletions cut 4 bases from V and 7 bases from J, with 16 bases between. Germline CDR1 is MDHEN and CDR2 is SYDVKM. Here the CDR3 reads CASSSPAGAAGYTF. The CDR3 nucleotides read TGTGCCAGCAGTTCCCCCGCAGGGGCGGCTGGCTACACCTTC.

This clonotype was counted at least ten times. The rearrangement links TRBV6-1 to TRBJ2-2; TRBD2 matches 7 bases. From germline, CDR1 is MNHNS and CDR2 SASEGT. Unmatched junction bases numbered 2, after V lost 4 bases and J lost 3 bases. The CDR3 is 14 amino acids. The CDR3 loop is CASSVAGDTGELFF. CDR3 DNA sequence: TGTGCCAGCAGTGTTGCGGGGGACACCGGGGAGCTGTTTTTT.

The rearrangement links TRBV7-2 to TRBJ1-6; 8 bases agree with TRBD1. The CDR3 contains 15 residues. V lost 4 bases to trimming and J lost 9 bases; unmatched junction nucleotides: 8. Germline CDR1 SGHTA, CDR2 FQGNSA. CDR3 nucleotides: TGTGCCAGCAGCTCCCGGACAGGGCGTCTTTCACCCCTCCACTTT. Its protein product is CASSSRTGRLSPLHF.

As for this clonotype: A much more abundant neighbour one base away suggests this may be a read error. This sequence joins TRBV2 and TRBJ1-5, with TRBD1 matching 7 bases. The CDR3 runs 15 residues. Germline CDR1 SNHLY, CDR2 FYNNEI. CDR3 loop: CVSQKQGRSNQPQHF. For the CDR3, the DNA is TGTGTCAGTCAAAAACAGGGGCGCAGCAATCAGCCCCAGCATTTT.

The chain carries TRBV19 and TRBJ1-2, with a possible D match to TRBD1 (6 bases). The CDR3 loop spans 15 amino acids. Trimming pared 3 bases from V and 2 bases from J, leaving 13 bases between. Germline V gene sequence: CDR1 LNHDA, CDR2 SQIVND (reference sequence). The CDR3 DNA sequence: TGTGCCAGTAGTATCAGAGGACAGATCAACTATGGCTACACCTTC. This gives the protein CASSIRGQINYGYTF.

This clonotype was counted many times. This chain uses TRBV29-1 with TRBJ2-7; D unclear. The V end was cut by 1 base, the J end by 2 bases, with 9 bases between. There are 13 residues in the CDR3. Germline values: CDR1 SQVTM, CDR2 ANQGSEA. The CDR3 DNA is TGCAGCGTTGAAGTGGTGACCACCTACGAGCAGTACTTC. This codes for CSVEVVTTYEQYF.